This T cell receptor (beta chain) was recorded in a study of graft-versus-host responses after intestinal transplantation. For the study at large: Following induction with anti-thymocyte globulin, all recipients were given tacrolimus and steroids for roughly three years. Whole-study results and caveats: Present in recipient marrow, GvH clones included some that appeared first in ileum or blood. Peak GvH clone levels in circulation were associated with early post-transplant HvG declines.

As concerns this clone: Its antigen remains unidentified.

The CDR3 totals 12 residues. With 4 bases removed from V and 10 bases from J, the gap between germline ends came to 10 bases. Germline CDR1 MGHRA, CDR2 YSYEKL. Libraries were prepared by immunoSEQ multiplex PCR; TCRdb keeps only in-frame clonotypes and omits some of them. Of 85,000 to 90,000 clones in the sample, roughly 87% were seen once. This material consisted of unstimulated CD8+ T cells sorted from spleen or lymph node cells, taken before intestinal transplant. The TCR sequence derives from a human donor who received an intestinal transplant. V is TRBV4-1 and J is TRBJ2-2, with D unresolved. Written as DNA, the CDR3 is TGCGCCAGCAGCCCCAGTGGGGAGGAGCTGTTTTTT. Residues: CASSPSGEELFF.